Shown below are 23 T cell receptor beta chains from a single sample sequenced in a study of blood T cell repertoires in COVID-19. Repertoires were generated with immunoSEQ multiplex PCR, while TCRdb's copy carries only in-frame clones and drops some. The profile shows around 60,000 clones, 72% of them singletons. Sequenced input: peripheral blood. All receptors come from a woman in her 70s with COVID-19, enrolled during active disease.

The genes are TRBV27 and TRBJ1-6; D is perhaps TRBD1 (6 bases). The germline V gene has CDR1 MNHEY and CDR2 SMNVEV (reference sequence). The germline V and J ends were trimmed by 5 bases and 5 bases, with 13 bases remaining between them. The length of the CDR3 is 15 residues. CDR3 nucleotides: TGTGCCAGCAGTGGGACATGGATTCATAATTCACCCCTCCACTTT. It yields the protein CASSGTWIHNSPLHF.

The rearrangement links TRBV19 to TRBJ1-2; no clear D. CDR3 length equals 13 residues. Trimming took 7 bases from V and 5 from J, leaving 14 bases between them. Germline CDR1 and CDR2: LNHDA and SQIVND (reference sequence). The CDR3 spells CASTTREGYGYTF. In DNA form, the CDR3 reads TGTGCCAGTACCACGAGGGAGGGTTATGGCTACACCTTC.

The rearrangement joins TRBV4-3 to TRBJ2-5; possible D gene TRBD1, 5 bases. Germline V lookup: CDR1 LGHNA, CDR2 YSLEER. This CDR3 has 13 residues. V was shortened by 2 bases and J by 4 bases, with 8 bases between the two germline ends. The CDR3 reads CASSQQGRETQYF. In nucleotides, the CDR3 is TGCGCCAGCAGCCAACAGGGTCGAGAGACCCAGTACTTC.

The chain recombines TRBV2 with TRBJ1-1, with 7 bases fitting TRBD1. Germline V lookup: CDR1 SNHLY, CDR2 FYNNEI. This CDR3 has 13 residues. V gave up 5 bases and J gave up 4 bases; unmatched junction bases: 4. In nucleotides, the CDR3 is TGTGCCAGCAGTAAGGGGGCGATCACTGAAGCTTTCTTT. Its translation is CASSKGAITEAFF.

Regarding this clone: The germline gene is not matched at one end of the junction; a read error may be the cause. V and J are TRBV7-9 and TRBJ2-1; 7 bases match TRBD2. CDR1 is SEHNR, CDR2 FQNEAQ, per germline (reference sequence). The CDR3 has 17 amino acids. DNA for the CDR3: TGTGCCAGCAGCCCAAAGCGCCGACTAGCCTCCCACAATGAGCAGTTCTTC. Translation gives CASSPKRRLASHNEQFF.

The chain is built from TRBV19 and TRBJ2-1, with D perhaps matching TRBD2 (6 bases). The CDR3 is made up of 13 amino acids. Germline CDR1 reads LNHDA; CDR2 reads SQIVND (reference sequence). The ends were cut back, 5 bases at V and 10 bases at J, with 15 bases in the middle. CDR3 region: CASSDSGVEEQFF. The DNA for the CDR3 is TGTGCCAGTAGTGATTCGGGAGTGGAAGAGCAGTTCTTC.

This clone came up a few times. V gene TRBV27 combines with J gene TRBJ2-7; the D gene is possibly TRBD2 (5 bases). The CDR3 covers 12 residues. V was clipped by 6 bases and J by 8 bases, with 14 bases between them. CDR1 and CDR2 (germline): MNHEY, SMNVEV (reference sequence). The CDR3 coding sequence is TGTGCCAGCAGCCCCGGAGGCCCCCAGCAGTACTTC. It specifies CASSPGGPQQYF.

CDR3 sequence reads: CASSLRPGPQETQYF. The CDR3 DNA reads as TGTGCCAGCAGCTTAAGGCCAGGGCCTCAGGAGACCCAGTACTTC. The genes are TRBV7-3 and TRBJ2-5, with TRBD1 as a possible D gene (5 bases). Trimming cost V 1 base and J 5 bases, with 14 bases left between them. Per germline, CDR1 SGHTA and CDR2 FQGTGA. This CDR3 contains 15 residues. The variable domain in full, with the rest retrieved from reference TRBV7-3 and TRBJ2-5, is GAGVSQTPSNKVTEKGKYVELRCDPISGHTALYWYRQSLGQGPEFLIYFQGTGAADDSGLPNDRFFAVRPEGSVSTLKIQRTERGDSAVYLCASSLRPGPQETQYFGPGTRLLVL.

This clone came up once. The chain uses TRBV5-1 and TRBJ1-2; 7 bases map to TRBD1. Germline-derived CDR1 and CDR2 are SGHRS and YFSETQ. The CDR3 has 14 amino acids. Trimming removed 4 bases from V and 6 bases from J; junction bases left unmatched: 9. In DNA form, the CDR3 reads TGCGCCAGCAGCATGGGACAGCCGTCGGATGGCTACACCTTC. It yields the protein CASSMGQPSDGYTF.

The rearrangement uses TRBV19 and TRBJ1-6, with no clear D. The CDR3 loop spans 19 amino acids. Germline CDR1 reads LNHDA; CDR2 reads SQIVND (reference sequence). V lost 5 bases to trimming and J lost 0 bases, with 20 bases between them. The CDR3 reads CASSALHPPGSSYNSPLHF. The DNA of the CDR3 is TGTGCCAGTAGTGCTCTGCATCCCCCCGGGAGCTCCTATAATTCACCCCTCCACTTT.

The V and J genes are TRBV11-2 and TRBJ2-7, with 7 bases fitting TRBD2. V lost 3 bases and J lost 1; bases outside the gene matches: 6. The CDR3 runs 15 residues. Germline assignment: CDR1 SGHAT and CDR2 FQNNGV. CDR3 residues: CASSFRSSGSYEQYV. CDR3 nucleotide sequence: TGTGCCAGCAGCTTTCGGTCTAGCGGATCCTACGAGCAGTACGTC.

In this sample, this clone turned up once. The V and J genes are TRBV9 and TRBJ1-1; no definite D call. Germline V lookup: CDR1 SGDLS, CDR2 YYNGEE. The CDR3 loop spans 15 amino acids. The V gene lost 0 bases and the J gene lost 5 bases, with 14 bases spanning the gap. CDR3 sequence reads: CASSVVGSSGTEAFF. DNA for the CDR3: TGTGCCAGCAGCGTAGTAGGGTCCTCGGGGACTGAAGCTTTCTTT.

The chain carries TRBV6-5 and TRBJ2-1, with 9 bases matching TRBD2. V gave up 4 bases and J gave up 0 bases; unmatched junction bases: 4. Germline V gives CDR1 MNHEY, CDR2 SVGAGI. There are 16 residues in the CDR3. CDR3 bases: TGTGCCAGCAGTTGGGATAGCGGGAGCTCCTACAATGAGCAGTTCTTC. This codes for CASSWDSGSSYNEQFF.

The rearrangement uses TRBV7-8 and TRBJ2-3, with 16 nucleotides matching TRBD2. Germline V gene lookup returns CDR1 SGHVS and CDR2 FQNEAQ. This CDR3 has 17 residues. Trimming took 3 bases from V and 4 from J; bases not matched to a gene: 4. The CDR3 loop reads CASSLGTSGRASDTQYF. CDR3 bases: TGTGCCAGCAGCTTGGGGACTAGCGGGAGGGCCTCAGATACGCAGTATTTT.

This clone was seen only a few times. The chain joins TRBV19 to TRBJ2-3; TRBD2 matches at 7 bases. Germline CDR1 is LNHDA and CDR2 is SQIVND (reference sequence). V shed 5 bases and J 5 bases; nucleotides not matched to a gene: 4. The CDR3 is 13 amino acids. CDR3 region: CASSQGRGDTQYF. In nucleotides, the CDR3 is TGTGCCAGTAGTCAAGGGAGGGGAGATACGCAGTATTTT.

The V and J genes are TRBV10-3 and TRBJ1-2; 10 bases fit TRBD1. This CDR3 is 15 amino acids long. The germline gives CDR1 ENHRY, CDR2 SYGVKD. J lost 4 bases, V lost 8 bases, and 10 bases had no gene match. Here the CDR3 DNA reads TGTGCCATCGGGGGACAGGGGATTGGCGGCTATGGCTACACCTTC. Translated, it gives CAIGGQGIGGYGYTF.

V is TRBV6-5 and J is TRBJ2-1; possibly TRBD1 for D (6 bases). Deletions cut 4 bases from V and 9 bases from J, with 10 bases between. Germline loops: CDR1 MNHEY, CDR2 SVGAGI. The CDR3 sequence is 12 residues long. In DNA, the CDR3 is TGTGCCAGCAGTTCGCCGACAGGTGAGCAGTTCTTC. It translates to CASSSPTGEQFF.

The CDR3: CAISEGNTYEQYF. CDR3 bases: TGTGCCATCAGTGAGGGCAACACCTACGAGCAGTACTTC. The chain employs TRBV10-3 and TRBJ2-7, with no clear D. Trimming took off 2 bases at V and 2 bases at J, with 7 bases between the two ends. Germline CDR1 ENHRY, CDR2 SYGVKD. The CDR3 is 13 amino acids.

The V call is TRBV4-2, the J call TRBJ2-1; 14 bases match TRBD2. The CDR3 has 16 residues. V lost 4 bases, J lost 8 bases, and 7 bases stayed unmatched. Germline V gene sequence: CDR1 LGHNA, CDR2 YNFKEQ. The CDR3 region is CASSRKTSGGADEQFF. The DNA of the CDR3 is TGTGCCAGCAGCCGAAAGACTAGCGGGGGGGCCGATGAGCAGTTCTTC.

The J gene is TRBJ2-1, the V gene TRBV6-4; weak D call: TRBD2 (7 bases). Trimming pared 6 bases from V and 7 bases from J, leaving 16 bases between. Germline V gene lookup returns CDR1 MRHNA and CDR2 SNTAGT. The CDR3 contains 14 residues. In DNA form, the CDR3 reads TGTGCCAGCAGCGATGGGGGGGCGTCAAATGAGCAGTTCTTC. It yields the protein CASSDGGASNEQFF.

The sample holds one count of this clone. V gene TRBV12-3 or TRBV12-4 combines with J gene TRBJ1-6; D is possibly TRBD1 (6 bases). The CDR3 totals 13 residues. Between the trimmed V and J ends, which lost 1 base and 10 bases, there was a span of 8 bases. CDR3 in amino acids: CASSLGTASPLHF. CDR3 DNA: TGTGCCAGCAGTTTAGGGACAGCCTCACCCCTCCACTTT.

V is TRBV18 and J is TRBJ1-3; a weak D match, TRBD1 (5 bases). Germline V gene lookup returns CDR1 KGHSH and CDR2 LQKENI. This CDR3 has 16 residues. Trimming removed 4 bases at V and 0 bases at J, with 13 bases between. CDR3 protein: CASSRGQGLSGNTIYF. Written as DNA, the CDR3 is TGTGCCAGCTCACGAGGGCAGGGACTCTCTGGAAACACCATATATTTT.

This sequence joins TRBV11-2 and TRBJ1-5; 7 bases are shared with TRBD1. The CDR3 is made up of 15 amino acids. The junction had 8 bases not matched to a gene; V was cut back by 5 bases and J by 4 bases. Germline CDR1 is SGHAT and CDR2 is FQNNGV. DNA for the CDR3: TGTGCCAGCAGCCTGGGCCCGGACAGGAATCAGCCCCAGCATTTT. Its translation is CASSLGPDRNQPQHF.